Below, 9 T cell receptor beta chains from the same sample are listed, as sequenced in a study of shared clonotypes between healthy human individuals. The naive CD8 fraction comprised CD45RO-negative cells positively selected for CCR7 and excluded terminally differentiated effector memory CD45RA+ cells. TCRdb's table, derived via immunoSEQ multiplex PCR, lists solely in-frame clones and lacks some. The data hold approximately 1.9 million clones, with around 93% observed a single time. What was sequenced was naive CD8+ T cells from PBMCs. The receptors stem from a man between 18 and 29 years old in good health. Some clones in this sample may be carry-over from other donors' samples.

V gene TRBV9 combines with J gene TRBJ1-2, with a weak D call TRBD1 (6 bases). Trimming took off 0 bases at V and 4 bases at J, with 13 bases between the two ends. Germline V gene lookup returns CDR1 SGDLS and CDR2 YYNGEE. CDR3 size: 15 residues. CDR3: CASSVEGGPFYGYTF. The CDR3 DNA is TGTGCCAGCAGCGTAGAGGGGGGTCCCTTCTATGGCTACACCTTC.

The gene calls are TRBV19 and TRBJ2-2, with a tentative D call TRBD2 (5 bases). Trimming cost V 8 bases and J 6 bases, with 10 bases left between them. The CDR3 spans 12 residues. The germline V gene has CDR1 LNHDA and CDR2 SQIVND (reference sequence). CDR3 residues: CASAYGAGELFF. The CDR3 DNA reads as TGTGCCAGTGCTTACGGGGCCGGGGAGCTGTTTTTT.

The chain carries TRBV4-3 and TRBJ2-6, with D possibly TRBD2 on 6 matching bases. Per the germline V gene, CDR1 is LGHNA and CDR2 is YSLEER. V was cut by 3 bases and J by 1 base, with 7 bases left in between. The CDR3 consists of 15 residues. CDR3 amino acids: CASSQEGSGANVLTF. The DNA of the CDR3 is TGCGCCAGCAGCCAGGAGGGGTCTGGGGCCAACGTCCTGACTTTC.

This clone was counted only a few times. The CDR3 sequence: CASSSQHGQLNYGYTF. The CDR3 coding sequence is TGTGCCAGCAGCTCTCAGCACGGACAACTCAACTATGGCTACACCTTC. This chain links TRBV7-9 with TRBJ1-2, with D maybe TRBD1 (5 bases). The germline V gene has CDR1 SEHNR and CDR2 FQNEAQ (reference sequence). CDR3 length: 16 amino acids. The V gene lost 4 bases and the J gene lost 2 bases, with 17 bases spanning the gap. Full variable domain (remainder filled in from reference TRBV7-9 and TRBJ1-2): DTGVSQNPRHKITKRGQNVTFRCDPISEHNRLYWYRQTLGQGPEFLTYFQNEAQLEKSRLLSDRFSAERPKGSFSTLEIQRTEQGDSAMYLCASSSQHGQLNYGYTFGSGTRLTVV.

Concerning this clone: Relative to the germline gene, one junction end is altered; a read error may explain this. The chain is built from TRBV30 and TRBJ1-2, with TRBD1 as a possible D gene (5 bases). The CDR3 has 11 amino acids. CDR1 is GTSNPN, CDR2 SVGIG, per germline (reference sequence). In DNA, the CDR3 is TGTGCCTGGAGCCCAGGGCCTGGAGTAAGCTTC. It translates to CAWSPGPGVSF.

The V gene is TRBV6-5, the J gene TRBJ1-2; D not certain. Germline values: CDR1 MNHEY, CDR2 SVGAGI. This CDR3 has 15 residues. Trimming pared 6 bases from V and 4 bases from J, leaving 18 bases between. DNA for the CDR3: TGTGCCAGCAGACCCGGTTACGTTTTCGGCTATGGCTACACCTTC. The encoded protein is CASRPGYVFGYGYTF.

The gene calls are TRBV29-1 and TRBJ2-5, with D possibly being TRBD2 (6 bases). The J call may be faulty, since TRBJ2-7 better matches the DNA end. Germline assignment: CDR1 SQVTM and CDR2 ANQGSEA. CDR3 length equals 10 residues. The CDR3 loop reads CSAGGHEQYF. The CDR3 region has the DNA TGCAGCGCCGGGGGACACGAGCAGTACTTC.

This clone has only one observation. CDR3 amino acids: CASSGGRLNTEAFF. The CDR3 DNA reads as TGCGCCAGCAGCGGGGGACGGCTGAACACTGAAGCTTTCTTT. The chain couples TRBV5-1 to TRBJ1-1, with D tentatively TRBD1 (5 bases). Per the germline V gene, CDR1 is SGHRS and CDR2 is YFSETQ. V was shortened by 4 bases and J by 0 bases, with 10 bases between the two germline ends. The CDR3 extends over 14 amino acids. The entire variable domain, with the rest obtained from reference TRBV5-1 and TRBJ1-1, is as follows: KAGVTQTPRYLIKTRGQQVTLSCSPISGHRSVSWYQQTPGQGLQFLFEYFSETQRNKGNFPGRFSGRQFSNSRSEMNVSTLELGDSALYLCASSGGRLNTEAFFGQGTRLTVV.

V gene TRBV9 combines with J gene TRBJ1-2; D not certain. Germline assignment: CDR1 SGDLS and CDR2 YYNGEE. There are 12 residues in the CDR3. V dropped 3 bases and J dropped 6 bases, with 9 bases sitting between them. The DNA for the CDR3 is TGTGCCAGCAGCGCAGTCGGTCATGGCTACACCTTC. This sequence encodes CASSAVGHGYTF.